Below, 29 T cell receptor beta chains from the same sample are listed, as sequenced in a study of cytomegalovirus exposure and HLA in healthy donors. This PCR relied on a set of 60 Vbeta primers and 13 Jbeta primers. Sequenced by immunoSEQ multiplex PCR; TCRdb stores in-frame clones only, minus some. The table lists around 160,000 clones, roughly 80% of them singletons. Sample: PBMCs. These receptor sequences come from a woman aged 40 to 50 in good health and CMV-seropositive.

Of note for this clone: At one boundary the junction diverges from the germline segment, which might be a read error. DNA for the CDR3: TGTGCCAGCAGCCTAGGGCCGGGACAAAGGGCCTTC. This encodes CASSLGPGQRAF. The rearrangement links TRBV7-9 to TRBJ1-2; D may be TRBD1 (6 bases). Germline lookup yields CDR1 SEHNR and CDR2 FQNEAQ (reference sequence). The CDR3 runs 12 residues.

The genes are TRBV2 and TRBJ2-5; 7 bases match TRBD1. Germline V gene lookup returns CDR1 SNHLY and CDR2 FYNNEI. Losses at the gene ends were 7 bases for V and 5 bases for J; bases not matched to a gene: 7. CDR3 size: 13 residues. The CDR3 bases are TGTGCCAGCACTCCGGGACAGTTCGAGACCCAGTACTTC. Protein: CASTPGQFETQYF.

V gene TRBV9 combines with J gene TRBJ2-7; TRBD2 matches at 8 bases. The V and J ends lost 0 bases and 4 bases, in that order; junction bases with no gene match: 6. CDR3 size: 15 residues. In germline, CDR1 is SGDLS, CDR2 YYNGEE. The CDR3 loop is CASSVAGGGLYEQYF. The DNA of the CDR3 is TGTGCCAGCAGCGTAGCCGGCGGGGGGCTTTACGAGCAGTACTTC.

The genes are TRBV2 and TRBJ2-7; 12 positions agree with TRBD2. CDR1 is SNHLY and CDR2 is FYNNEI in the germline V gene. V shed 6 bases and J 1 base; nucleotides not matched to a gene: 4. The CDR3 loop spans 15 amino acids. CDR3 residues: CASRRTSGVSYEQYF. The CDR3 bases are TGTGCCAGCAGACGGACTAGCGGGGTTTCCTACGAGCAGTACTTC.

The chain recombines TRBV5-1 with TRBJ2-3; 8 nucleotides align to TRBD2. Germline V gene lookup returns CDR1 SGHRS and CDR2 YFSETQ. V trimming: 7 bases; J trimming: 8 bases; junction bases outside the gene matches: 12. This CDR3 has 14 residues. CDR3 in amino acids: CASEVGGARATQYF. CDR3 bases: TGCGCCAGCGAGGTCGGGGGGGCCCGTGCTACGCAGTATTTT.

The rearrangement joins TRBV29-1 to TRBJ1-1, with TRBD1 as a possible D gene (6 bases). CDR3 length: 11 amino acids. Germline V lookup: CDR1 SQVTM, CDR2 ANQGSEA. Trimming stripped 7 bases from V and 5 bases from J, with 11 bases between. The CDR3 spells CSAIQGTEAFF. CDR3 coding DNA: TGCAGCGCTATACAGGGAACTGAAGCTTTCTTT. The complete variable domain, with remaining parts taken from reference TRBV29-1 and TRBJ1-1, reads SAVISQKPSRDICQRGTSLTIQCQVDSQVTMMFWYRQQPGQSLTLIATANQGSEATYESGFVIDKFPISRPNLTFSTLTVSNMSPEDSSIYLCSAIQGTEAFFGQGTRLTVV.

The chain couples TRBV19 to TRBJ2-6; a weak D match, TRBD1 (6 bases). CDR1 is LNHDA, CDR2 SQIVND, per germline (reference sequence). The CDR3 length is 20 residues. V shed 4 bases and J shed 0 bases, with 22 bases lying between them. CDR3 in amino acids: CASSRDGQRRPNSGANVLTF. The DNA of the CDR3 is TGTGCCAGTAGTAGAGATGGACAGCGACGACCTAACTCTGGGGCCAACGTCCTGACTTTC.

This sequence joins TRBV5-4 and TRBJ1-2; D unclear. The length of the CDR3 is 17 residues. Germline assignment: CDR1 SGHNT and CDR2 YYREEE (reference sequence). Trimming left V 4 bases short and J 3 bases short, with 22 bases between. CDR3 residues: CASSVGSTGYLDYGYTF. CDR3 DNA: TGTGCCAGCAGCGTCGGGAGTACGGGTTACTTAGACTATGGCTACACCTTC.

The chain carries TRBV6-1 and TRBJ1-3; no firm D call. CDR1 MNHNS and CDR2 SASEGT come from the germline V gene. This CDR3 region has 13 residues. V gave up 6 bases and J gave up 0 bases, with 6 bases separating them. The DNA for the CDR3 is TGTGCCAGCAGCCGTAACTCTGGAAACACCATATATTTT. It yields the protein CASSRNSGNTIYF.

This clone was detected only once. The rearrangement links TRBV4-1 to TRBJ1-2; 10 bases line up with TRBD1. J was trimmed by 7 bases and V by 0 bases; bases with no gene match: 14. Germline assignment: CDR1 MGHRA and CDR2 YSYEKL. This CDR3 comprises 18 residues. The CDR3 DNA reads as TGCGCCAGCAGCCAAGATTGGCGCCGGGACAGGGGAAAGGTTGGCTACACCTTC. Protein product: CASSQDWRRDRGKVGYTF.

V and J are TRBV28 and TRBJ1-6; D might be TRBD1 (6 bases). Germline CDR1 and CDR2: MDHEN and SYDVKM. This CDR3 has 17 amino acids. Trimming removed 5 bases at V and 3 bases at J, with 17 bases between. Written as DNA, the CDR3 is TGTGCCAGCAGTGAGAATCTACAGGGAAACTATAATTCACCCCTCCACTTT. Translated: CASSENLQGNYNSPLHF. Drawing the rest from reference TRBV28 and TRBJ1-6, the complete variable domain is DVKVTQSSRYLVKRTGEKVFLECVQDMDHENMFWYRQDPGLGLRLIYFSYDVKMKEKGDIPEGYSVSREKKERFSLILESASTNQTSMYLCASSENLQGNYNSPLHFGNGTRLTVT.

The chain employs TRBV27 and TRBJ2-5, with TRBD2 matching over 13 bases. Germline trimming cut 4 bases from V and 5 bases from J; bases unmatched to any gene: 25. Germline V CDR1 and CDR2: MNHEY, SMNVEV (reference sequence). The CDR3 is 22 amino acids. The CDR3 sequence is CASSSVRGLTSGGLLRGETQYF. Here the CDR3 DNA reads TGTGCCAGCAGTTCTGTAAGGGGGCTGACTAGCGGGGGGCTTTTAAGGGGTGAGACCCAGTACTTC.

This clone has a single count. The chain is built from TRBV5-1 and TRBJ2-1; 10 bases fit TRBD2. The junction had 5 bases not matched to a gene; V was cut back by 1 base and J by 7 bases. Germline CDR1 and CDR2: SGHRS and YFSETQ. The CDR3 length is 15 residues. CDR3 region: CASSLILAGENEQFF. The CDR3 nucleotides read TGCGCCAGCAGCTTGATTCTAGCGGGGGAGAATGAGCAGTTCTTC.

This clone was observed a handful of times. The V and J genes are TRBV6-5 and TRBJ2-3; D is uncertain. The CDR3 spans 14 residues. CDR1 MNHEY and CDR2 SVGAGI come from the germline V gene. Trimming pared 2 bases from V and 5 bases from J, leaving 11 bases between. This chain's CDR3 is CASSYVAAQDTQYF. The CDR3 DNA reads TGTGCCAGCAGTTACGTGGCGGCTCAAGATACGCAGTATTTT.

This rearrangement joins TRBV6-5 to TRBJ1-2; a possible D gene is TRBD1 (5 bases). Per germline, CDR1 MNHEY and CDR2 SVGAGI. The CDR3 is 14 amino acids. V was pared by 4 bases and J by 4 bases, with 13 bases between. CDR3 bases: TGTGCCAGCAGTTGGGGACTTAACCCCTATGGCTACACCTTC. This codes for CASSWGLNPYGYTF.

For this clone: Other nucleotide sequences from this sample produce the same CDR3. This chain uses TRBV7-3 with TRBJ1-2; D uncertain. Trimming took 9 bases from V and 5 from J, leaving 19 bases between them. Per germline, CDR1 SGHTA and CDR2 FQGTGA. This CDR3 spans 14 amino acids. The CDR3: CASAASVTSYGYTF. In DNA form, the CDR3 reads TGTGCCAGTGCTGCCTCGGTCACTTCTTATGGCTACACCTTC.

The V call is TRBV21-1, the J call TRBJ1-2; TRBD1 is the table's D call and was not checked against the DNA. TRBV21-1 is assigned pseudogene status. CDR3 length: 15 residues. CDR3 coding DNA: TGTGCCAGCAGCGACCCTACAGGGGGCCGGTATGGCTACACCTTC. Translation gives CASSDPTGGRYGYTF.

This chain's CDR3 is CAISRQARNTEAFF. CDR3 nucleotide sequence: TGTGCCATCAGCCGACAGGCCCGAAACACTGAAGCTTTCTTT. This chain connects TRBV10-3 to TRBJ1-1; a weak D match, TRBD1 (6 bases). This CDR3 comprises 14 residues. V was pared by 6 bases and J by 2 bases, with 13 bases between. Germline CDR1 and CDR2: ENHRY and SYGVKD.

V and J are TRBV28 and TRBJ2-3; 7 positions agree with TRBD1. J gave up 1 base and V 5 bases, and 9 bases lay outside the gene matches. The CDR3 totals 16 residues. The V gene's germline CDR1 is MDHEN and CDR2 SYDVKM. The CDR3 loop reads CASSPWTGLGTDTQYF. CDR3 bases: TGTGCCAGCAGTCCGTGGACAGGCCTAGGCACAGATACGCAGTATTTT. Combining the CDR3 with reference TRBV28 and TRBJ2-3 gives the whole variable domain DVKVTQSSRYLVKRTGEKVFLECVQDMDHENMFWYRQDPGLGLRLIYFSYDVKMKEKGDIPEGYSVSREKKERFSLILESASTNQTSMYLCASSPWTGLGTDTQYFGPGTRLTVL.

V usage is TRBV13 and J usage is TRBJ1-5; D is undetermined. This CDR3 is 13 amino acids long. Trimming took 0 bases from V and 6 from J, leaving 6 bases between them. Germline V gene lookup returns CDR1 PRHDT and CDR2 FYEKMQ (reference sequence). In DNA, the CDR3 is TGTGCCAGCAGCTTAGGCCGGGTTCAGCCCCAGCATTTT. The encoded protein is CASSLGRVQPQHF.

The V call is TRBV7-3, the J call TRBJ2-5; D is perhaps TRBD2 (6 bases). The CDR3 length is 14 residues. Trimming shortened V by 2 bases and J by 2 bases, and 9 bases separated the two germline ends. Looked up from germline, CDR1 is SGHTA and CDR2 is FQGTGA. DNA for the CDR3: TGTGCCAGCAGCTTATCGGGACTGCAAGAGACCCAGTACTTC. Residues: CASSLSGLQETQYF.

The chain recombines TRBV4-1 with TRBJ2-1, with 8 bases fitting TRBD2. The CDR3 runs to 16 residues. Germline CDR1 MGHRA, CDR2 YSYEKL. After removal of 3 bases from V and 9 bases from J, the junction contained 13 bases not matched to a gene. In DNA form, the CDR3 reads TGCGCCAGCAGCCAGAGACTGGGACTAGTGGCAGGTGAGCAGTTCTTC. It is translated as CASSQRLGLVAGEQFF.

As DNA, the CDR3 is TGTGCCAGCAGTCAGGACTCAGACTATGGCTACACCTTC. Amino acids: CASSQDSDYGYTF. The chain has TRBV2 and TRBJ1-2; no clear D. The V and J ends lost 5 bases and 3 bases respectively, with 10 bases between them. CDR1 and CDR2 from the germline V gene are SNHLY and FYNNEI. The CDR3 sequence is 13 residues long.

The V gene is TRBV6-5, the J gene TRBJ2-2, with TRBD1 as a possible D gene (6 bases). The CDR3 sequence is 13 residues long. Germline loops: CDR1 MNHEY, CDR2 SVGAGI. V was trimmed by 6 bases and J by 6 bases, leaving 11 bases between them. The CDR3 region has the DNA TGTGCCAGCAGCGTAGGGGGATCCGGGGAGCTGTTTTTT. Protein: CASSVGGSGELFF.

This clone was seen a few times. The chain links TRBV6-5 to TRBJ1-2; the match to TRBD1 covers 7 bases. CDR1 and CDR2 (germline): MNHEY, SVGAGI. The CDR3 consists of 12 residues. V lost 5 bases, J lost 11 bases, and 8 bases stayed unmatched. The CDR3 DNA follows: TGTGCCAGCAGTCGCAGACAGGGTCTTTACACCTTC. Residues: CASSRRQGLYTF.

The chain links TRBV11-2 to TRBJ2-1; D possibly corresponds to TRBD2 (6 bases). The CDR3 runs to 15 residues. The V and J ends lost 5 bases and 2 bases respectively, with 13 bases between them. The germline V gene encodes CDR1 SGHAT and CDR2 FQNNGV. The CDR3 reads CASSGGGRAYNEQFF. The CDR3 coding sequence is TGTGCCAGCAGCGGGGGAGGCAGGGCCTACAATGAGCAGTTCTTC.

This chain connects TRBV29-1 to TRBJ1-4, with 10 bases that match TRBD1. CDR3 length equals 15 residues. Germline assignment: CDR1 SQVTM and CDR2 ANQGSEA. Trimming took 7 bases from V and 6 from J; bases not matched to a gene: 11. As DNA, the CDR3 is TGCAGCGGGAACTTCGGGACAGGGGTCTATGAAAAACTGTTTTTT. It yields the protein CSGNFGTGVYEKLFF.

This clone was picked up a small number of times. The rearrangement joins TRBV14 to TRBJ2-2; TRBD2 matches 7 bases. Germline lookup yields CDR1 SGHDN and CDR2 FVKESK. There are 14 residues in the CDR3. Trimming cost V 4 bases and J 7 bases; bases outside gene matches: 6. For the CDR3, the DNA is TGTGCCAGCAGCCCTGGAGCGGGGTACGGGGAGCTGTTTTTT. It codes for CASSPGAGYGELFF.

The V call is TRBV15, the J call TRBJ1-5; tentative D call: TRBD1 (6 bases). Germline-derived CDR1 and CDR2 are LNHNV and YYDKDF (reference sequence). V gave up 3 bases and J gave up 0 bases, with 24 bases separating them. The CDR3 sequence is 20 residues long. The CDR3 sequence is CATSRRVGWGTSYSNQPQHF. The DNA for the CDR3 is TGTGCCACCAGCAGGAGGGTCGGGTGGGGGACATCATATAGCAATCAGCCCCAGCATTTT.